Below, 19 T cell receptor beta chains from the same sample are listed, as sequenced in a study of blood T cell repertoires in COVID-19. Method: immunoSEQ multiplex PCR; TCRdb's copy keeps in-frame clones and lacks some. The sample holds 500,000 to 600,000 clones; roughly 91% are singletons and the top ten take roughly 8%. Sequencing input: peripheral blood. The receptors were sampled from a woman in her fifties or sixties with COVID-19, enrolled during active disease.

The chain couples TRBV5-6 to TRBJ2-7; D gene uncertain. The CDR3 has 13 residues. V gave up 0 bases and J gave up 4 bases, with 8 bases separating them. Germline V gives CDR1 SGHDT, CDR2 YYEEEE. As DNA, the CDR3 is TGTGCCAGCAGCTTGGGGGCTCCATACGAGCAGTACTTC. It codes for CASSLGAPYEQYF.

The gene calls are TRBV29-1 and TRBJ2-3, with 8 bases fitting TRBD1. The CDR3 has 12 residues. The trim removed 5 bases at V and 6 bases at J, leaving 4 bases unmatched. Per the germline V gene, CDR1 is SQVTM and CDR2 is ANQGSEA. CDR3 sequence: CSVIQGVDTQYF. CDR3 sequence (DNA): TGCAGCGTTATACAGGGGGTTGATACGCAGTATTTT.

This clone showed up many times. The chain is built from TRBV13 and TRBJ2-5; 7 positions agree with TRBD1. This CDR3 spans 13 amino acids. Germline assignment: CDR1 PRHDT and CDR2 FYEKMQ (reference sequence). V gave up 5 bases and J gave up 6 bases; unmatched junction bases: 6. CDR3 sequence (DNA): TGTGCCAGCAGCCCCGACAGGGAAAAGACCCAGTACTTC. As protein: CASSPDREKTQYF. Supplemented by reference TRBV13 and TRBJ2-5, the full variable domain reads AAGVIQSPRHLIKEKRETATLKCYPIPRHDTVYWYQQGPGQDPQFLISFYEKMQSDKGSIPDRFSAQQFSDYHSELNMSSLELGDSALYFCASSPDREKTQYFGPGTRLLVL.

The gene calls are TRBV2 and TRBJ1-1; D remains ambiguous. CDR1 and CDR2 from the germline V gene are SNHLY and FYNNEI. CDR3 length: 12 amino acids. V was trimmed by 7 bases and J by 0 bases, leaving 6 bases between them. Here the CDR3 DNA reads TGTGCCAGCATCGTCCTGAACACTGAAGCTTTCTTT. It encodes CASIVLNTEAFF.

This rearrangement joins TRBV28 to TRBJ1-5; tentatively, D is TRBD1 (5 bases). The germline V and J ends were trimmed by 0 bases and 5 bases, with 11 bases remaining between them. Germline V gene lookup returns CDR1 MDHEN and CDR2 SYDVKM. The CDR3 sequence is 15 residues long. The CDR3 region has the DNA TGTGCCAGCAGTTTATGGTCCGGGGGGGATCAGCCCCAGCATTTT. Its translation is CASSLWSGGDQPQHF. The entire variable domain, with the rest obtained from reference TRBV28 and TRBJ1-5, is as follows: DVKVTQSSRYLVKRTGEKVFLECVQDMDHENMFWYRQDPGLGLRLIYFSYDVKMKEKGDIPEGYSVSREKKERFSLILESASTNQTSMYLCASSLWSGGDQPQHFGDGTRLSIL.

The rearrangement links TRBV4-1 to TRBJ1-5, with D maybe TRBD1 (5 bases). The CDR3 loop spans 14 amino acids. V was cut by 0 bases and J by 9 bases, with 12 bases left in between. Germline V gene data show CDR1 as MGHRA and CDR2 as YSYEKL. The CDR3 loop reads CASSQDQQARPQHF. The DNA for the CDR3 is TGCGCCAGCAGCCAAGATCAACAGGCCCGGCCCCAGCATTTT.

The chain links TRBV4-2 to TRBJ2-5; the match to TRBD2 covers 11 bases. After removal of 4 bases from V and 5 bases from J, the junction contained 12 bases not matched to a gene. Germline V CDR1 and CDR2: LGHNA, YNFKEQ. CDR3 size: 17 residues. This CDR3 is CASSRDRRLAGRETQYF. In nucleotides, the CDR3 is TGTGCCAGCAGCCGCGATAGAAGACTAGCGGGACGGGAGACCCAGTACTTC.

The V gene is TRBV6-4, the J gene TRBJ2-6; unclear D gene. V was trimmed by 3 bases and J by 2 bases, leaving 5 bases between them. This CDR3 contains 14 residues. Germline CDR1 and CDR2: MRHNA and SNTAGT. This chain's CDR3 is CASSDRAGANVLTF. CDR3 bases: TGTGCCAGCAGTGATCGGGCTGGGGCCAACGTCCTGACTTTC.

Comments on this clone: Other DNA sequences within the sample encode an identical CDR3. The rearrangement uses TRBV6-1 and TRBJ2-1; perhaps TRBD2 as D (5 bases). Germline-derived CDR1 and CDR2 are MNHNS and SASEGT. The CDR3 is made up of 14 amino acids. V lost 3 bases and J 0 bases, leaving 6 bases between the germline ends. Here the CDR3 DNA reads TGTGCCAGCAGTGAGGGGAGCTCCTACAATGAGCAGTTCTTC. Translated, it gives CASSEGSSYNEQFF.

This clone was seen a single time. The chain is built from TRBV2 and TRBJ2-5; possible D gene TRBD1, 6 bases. The germline CDR1 and CDR2 sequences are SNHLY and FYNNEI. This CDR3 has 15 amino acids. Deletions cut 8 bases from V and 1 base from J, with 17 bases between. CDR3 sequence reads: CASQYDRTLQETQYF. The CDR3 DNA sequence: TGTGCCAGCCAATACGACAGGACCCTCCAAGAGACCCAGTACTTC.

This clone was recorded once. The chain uses TRBV2 and TRBJ1-1; 9 bases line up with TRBD1. The CDR3 runs 16 residues. Germline V lookup: CDR1 SNHLY, CDR2 FYNNEI. Germline trimming cut 1 base from V and 5 bases from J; bases unmatched to any gene: 8. DNA of the CDR3: TGTGCCAGCAGTGAAGTGGGGGGCGGACAGGGGACTGAAGCTTTCTTT. It codes for CASSEVGGGQGTEAFF.

The chain joins TRBV6-5 to TRBJ1-2; 7 bases agree with TRBD1. The CDR3 runs to 14 residues. Germline CDR1 MNHEY, CDR2 SVGAGI. Germline trimming cut 6 bases from V and 2 bases from J; bases unmatched to any gene: 6. The CDR3 bases are TGTGCCAGCAGACGTCCGGGACAGAACTATGGCTACACCTTC. Translating gives CASRRPGQNYGYTF.

The rearrangement joins TRBV7-8 to TRBJ1-1, with D possibly TRBD1 on 5 matching bases. Trimming removed 4 bases at V and 4 bases at J, with 10 bases between. The CDR3 extends over 13 amino acids. Germline V gene lookup returns CDR1 SGHVS and CDR2 FQNEAQ. For the CDR3, the DNA is TGTGCCAGCAGCTCCAGCCAGGGCACTGAAGCTTTCTTT. It is translated as CASSSSQGTEAFF.

The genes are TRBV7-8 and TRBJ1-2; D is possibly TRBD1 (6 bases). V gave up 3 bases and J gave up 8 bases, with 22 bases separating them. CDR1 is SGHVS and CDR2 is FQNEAQ in the germline V gene. This CDR3 contains 16 residues. CDR3 nucleotide sequence: TGTGCCAGCAGCTTTGGATCAAACTCCTACAGGGAAGGCTACACCTTC. Amino acid sequence: CASSFGSNSYREGYTF.

This clone appeared a single time. This chain uses TRBV5-4 with TRBJ1-1; the D gene is possibly TRBD1 (5 bases). With 4 bases removed from V and 0 bases from J, the gap between germline ends came to 13 bases. This CDR3 comprises 15 residues. Germline values: CDR1 SGHNT, CDR2 YYREEE (reference sequence). The CDR3 DNA sequence: TGTGCCAGCAGCCCCCTACCGGGGGTGAACACTGAAGCTTTCTTT. Translating gives CASSPLPGVNTEAFF.

This rearrangement joins TRBV7-2 to TRBJ1-1; TRBD1 matches 7 bases. Germline V CDR1 and CDR2: SGHTA, FQGNSA. V lost 4 bases to trimming and J lost 6 bases; unmatched junction nucleotides: 8. The CDR3 is 14 amino acids. The DNA of the CDR3 is TGTGCCAGCAGCTCCCGACAGGGCAGCCCTGAAGCTTTCTTT. Translated, it gives CASSSRQGSPEAFF.

The V call is TRBV5-1, the J call TRBJ2-1, with a weak D call TRBD2 (6 bases). CDR3 length equals 15 residues. V was shortened by 3 bases and J by 8 bases, with 18 bases between the two germline ends. Per germline, CDR1 SGHRS and CDR2 YFSETQ. The CDR3 DNA reads TGCGCCAGCAGCTACGGACTAATAAGTTACGATGAGCAGTTCTTC. As protein: CASSYGLISYDEQFF.

The chain employs TRBV7-7 and TRBJ2-1; possibly TRBD2 for D (6 bases). This CDR3 has 14 amino acids. Per the germline V gene, CDR1 is SSHAT and CDR2 is FNYEAQ (reference sequence). Trimming stripped 2 bases from V and 6 bases from J, with 11 bases between. CDR3 amino acids: CASSLSGGSNEQFF. CDR3 sequence (DNA): TGTGCCAGCAGCTTATCCGGGGGTAGCAATGAGCAGTTCTTC.

The chain employs TRBV5-4 and TRBJ2-7; TRBD2 is a possible D gene (5 bases). The CDR3 is 15 residues long. V was clipped by 4 bases and J by 4 bases, with 18 bases between them. CDR1 and CDR2 (germline): SGHNT, YYREEE (reference sequence). CDR3 nucleotide sequence: TGTGCCAGCAGCCTAGGAACCGGGAACCAATACGAGCAGTACTTC. Translation: CASSLGTGNQYEQYF.